Following are 17 T cell receptor beta chains from one sample sequenced in a study of blood T cells in healthy people across ages (dated by TCRdb to the mid-2010s). The method behind the library was 5' RACE. The sample was run on an Illumina HiSeq 2500. A second PCR of roughly 7 to 11 cycles was performed with a sample-barcoded 5' primer and a J-beta primer mix. TCRdb reanalyzed the raw reads on its own, using fastp at Q25 for trimming and MiXCR for clone calling, and kept in-frame beta chains. Each entry is one CDR3 protein sequence, shown with its most common DNA and genes. In this sample the table shows approximately 810,000 distinct CDR3 sequences, 25% to 30% of which occur a single time. The ten largest clones add up to 15% to 20% of the sample. The specimen sequenced was blood. The receptors stem from an elderly woman in good health.

This clonotype was observed at least ten times. The gene calls are TRBV7-2 and TRBJ1-1; 8 positions agree with TRBD1. Looked up from germline, CDR1 is SGHTA and CDR2 is FQGNSA. This CDR3 region has 14 residues. With 4 bases clipped from V and 5 bases from J, the junction kept 6 bases outside the gene matches. The CDR3 protein is CASSSRQGLTEAFF. The CDR3 DNA reads as TGTGCCAGCAGCTCCCGACAGGGGTTGACTGAAGCTTTCTTT. The full variable domain, in which reference TRBV7-2 and TRBJ1-1 provide the parts outside the CDR3, is GAGVSQSPSNKVTEKGKDVELRCDPISGHTALYWYRQSLGQGLEFLIYFQGNSAPDKSGLPSDRFSAERTGGSVSTLTIQRTQQEDSAVYLCASSSRQGLTEAFFGQGTRLTVV.

The table lists this clonotype with many counts. The J gene is TRBJ2-5, the V gene TRBV20-1, with 8 bases matching TRBD2. J gave up 5 bases and V 0 bases, and 11 bases lay outside the gene matches. Germline-derived CDR1 and CDR2 are DFQATT and SNEGSKA (reference sequence). CDR3 size: 16 residues. This CDR3 is CSARDYASGSRETQYF. For the CDR3, the DNA is TGCAGTGCTAGAGATTATGCTAGCGGGTCCCGGGAGACCCAGTACTTC.

The V gene is TRBV2, the J gene TRBJ1-1, with D tentatively TRBD1 (6 bases). This CDR3 is 15 amino acids long. V was clipped by 3 bases and J by 4 bases, with 15 bases between them. Per the germline V gene, CDR1 is SNHLY and CDR2 is FYNNEI. The CDR3 DNA follows: TGTGCCAGCAGTGACGGGGTGGGGGCTGGCACTGAAGCTTTCTTT. Protein product: CASSDGVGAGTEAFF.

This rearrangement joins TRBV6-5 to TRBJ1-2, with 9 bases matching TRBD1. The germline V gene has CDR1 MNHEY and CDR2 SVGAGI. The V segment lost 6 bases and the J segment 4 bases; nucleotides outside the gene matches: 6. This CDR3 spans 14 amino acids. Here the CDR3 DNA reads TGTGCCAGCAGCCTCCAGGGACAGGGCTATGGCTACACCTTC. Its translation: CASSLQGQGYGYTF.

This clonotype turned up a few times. The chain is built from TRBV4-3 and TRBJ2-2, with 10 bases identical to TRBD2. V lost 4 bases and J lost 0; bases outside the gene matches: 2. CDR3 length equals 16 residues. Germline V lookup: CDR1 LGHNA, CDR2 YSLEER. The CDR3 reads CASSRLAGANTGELFF. DNA of the CDR3: TGCGCCAGCAGCCGTCTAGCGGGGGCGAACACCGGGGAGCTGTTTTTT.

The chain links TRBV20-1 to TRBJ2-5; 7 positions match TRBD2. V shed 3 bases, J shed 2 bases, and the junction held 6 bases outside the gene matches. CDR3 length: 14 amino acids. Germline assignment: CDR1 DFQATT and CDR2 SNEGSKA (reference sequence). The CDR3 sequence: CSARGAGIQETQYF. CDR3 sequence (DNA): TGCAGTGCTAGGGGAGCGGGAATTCAAGAGACCCAGTACTTC.

This clonotype was counted only a few times. This chain uses TRBV7-2 with TRBJ1-3; no firm D call. This CDR3 contains 14 residues. Germline V CDR1 and CDR2: SGHTA, FQGNSA. V lost 2 bases, J lost 0 bases, and 5 bases lay in between. For the CDR3, the DNA is TGTGCCAGCAGCTTACAGAGCTCTGGAAACACCATATATTTT. It encodes CASSLQSSGNTIYF.

This clonotype has at least ten counts. The chain couples TRBV6-2 or TRBV6-3 to TRBJ2-5; 9 bases agree with TRBD2. The CDR3 runs to 17 residues. Germline trimming cut 2 bases from V and 5 bases from J; bases unmatched to any gene: 12. Germline V gene data show CDR1 as MNHEY and CDR2 as SVGEGT. CDR3 in DNA: TGTGCCAGCAGTTACATAGCGGGGGAGCTACACGGGGAGACCCAGTACTTC. Encoded protein: CASSYIAGELHGETQYF.

This clonotype was picked up many times. The chain has TRBV5-5 and TRBJ2-7, with 11 nucleotides matching TRBD1. The CDR3 is 16 residues long. Germline V gene sequence: CDR1 SGHKS, CDR2 YYEKEE (reference sequence). J lost 5 bases, V lost 4 bases, and 11 bases had no gene match. CDR3 sequence reads: CASSLVPGTGGNEQYF. The CDR3 DNA follows: TGTGCCAGCAGCCTGGTCCCCGGGACAGGGGGGAACGAGCAGTACTTC. The whole variable domain, remainder taken from reference TRBV5-5 and TRBJ2-7, is DAGVTQSPTHLIKTRGQQVTLRCSPISGHKSVSWYQQVLGQGPQFIFQYYEKEERGRGNFPDRFSARQFPNYSSELNVNALLLGDSALYLCASSLVPGTGGNEQYFGPGTRLTVT.

The gene calls are TRBV20-1 and TRBJ2-3; 12 nucleotides align to TRBD1. The V segment lost 1 base and the J segment 7 bases; nucleotides outside the gene matches: 6. Germline values: CDR1 DFQATT, CDR2 SNEGSKA (reference sequence). The CDR3 sequence is 15 residues long. As DNA, the CDR3 is TGCAGTGCTAGAGGGGGGGGACAGGGGGCAAATACGCAGTATTTT. Translation gives CSARGGGQGANTQYF.

There are many counts of this clonotype. The chain recombines TRBV27 with TRBJ2-1; tentatively, D is TRBD2 (6 bases). V was pared by 6 bases and J by 10 bases, with 19 bases between. The CDR3 consists of 14 residues. The germline V gene encodes CDR1 MNHEY and CDR2 SMNVEV (reference sequence). CDR3 amino acids: CASSRGTVVNEQFF. The CDR3 region has the DNA TGTGCCAGCAGCCGCGGGACGGTCGTCAACGAGCAGTTCTTC.

This clonotype was seen ten or more times. This rearrangement joins TRBV20-1 to TRBJ2-1; no definite D call. The CDR3 covers 12 residues. V shed 6 bases and J shed 4 bases, with 10 bases lying between them. Germline V gives CDR1 DFQATT, CDR2 SNEGSKA (reference sequence). CDR3 loop: CSARKVYNEQFF. For the CDR3, the DNA is TGCAGTGCACGGAAGGTGTACAATGAGCAGTTCTTC.

This clonotype was observed a handful of times. A much larger clone lies a single base off, so this may be a read error. This chain links TRBV7-9 with TRBJ2-5; D is perhaps TRBD1 or TRBD2 (5 bases each). This CDR3 is 16 amino acids long. CDR1 and CDR2 (germline): SEHNR, FQNEAQ (reference sequence). The CDR3 is CASNLASGLFEETQYF. The CDR3 DNA sequence: TGTGCCAGCAACTTAGCGTCAGGGCTATTTGAAGAGACCCAGTACTTC.

The J gene is TRBJ1-4, the V gene TRBV11-2; D gene ambiguous. CDR1 SGHAT and CDR2 FQNNGV come from the germline V gene. This CDR3 is 13 amino acids long. V was shortened by 1 base and J by 6 bases, with 6 bases between the two germline ends. For the CDR3, the DNA is TGTGCCAGCAGCTTAGGCTCGTATGAAAAACTGTTTTTT. Its translation is CASSLGSYEKLFF.

This sequence joins TRBV4-1 and TRBJ2-3; the D is unclear. Germline-derived CDR1 and CDR2 are MGHRA and YSYEKL. V shed 2 bases and J shed 1 base, with 10 bases lying between them. The CDR3 has 15 residues. The CDR3 nucleotides read TGCGCCAGCAGCCAACAATCACATGGCACAGATACGCAGTATTTT. Translating gives CASSQQSHGTDTQYF.

This clonotype was recorded at least ten times. V is TRBV7-2 and J is TRBJ1-2; 10 bases map to TRBD1. The CDR3 runs to 14 residues. Germline values: CDR1 SGHTA, CDR2 FQGNSA. Trimming removed 1 base from V and 8 bases from J; junction bases left unmatched: 4. CDR3 amino acids: CASSLGDRGGGYTF. CDR3 coding DNA: TGTGCCAGCAGCTTAGGGGACAGGGGTGGCGGCTACACCTTC. Using reference TRBV7-2 and TRBJ1-2 for the parts outside the CDR3, the full variable domain is GAGVSQSPSNKVTEKGKDVELRCDPISGHTALYWYRQSLGQGLEFLIYFQGNSAPDKSGLPSDRFSAERTGGSVSTLTIQRTQQEDSAVYLCASSLGDRGGGYTFGSGTRLTVV.

The genes are TRBV6-5 and TRBJ1-5; 7 bases agree with TRBD1. V lost 5 bases and J lost 6; bases outside the gene matches: 4. The germline CDR1 and CDR2 sequences are MNHEY and SVGAGI. The CDR3 is 13 amino acids. The CDR3 coding sequence is TGTGCCAGCAGTGATACAGGGGTTCAGCCCCAGCATTTT. Translated, it gives CASSDTGVQPQHF.